The 2 T cell receptor beta chains given below trace back to one sample, sequenced in a study of cytomegalovirus exposure and HLA in healthy donors (dated by TCRdb to 2016 to 2017). The protocol used for the library was the immunoSEQ multiplex PCR assay. The multiplex PCR relied on a mix of 60 forward primers for TCR Vbeta segments and 13 reverse primers for TCR Jbeta segments. TCRdb took over this immuneACCESS table, retaining in-frame rearrangements with V and J assigned. Such tables are incomplete; in checked studies, under half of the missing clones stem from an unresolved V gene, and the remainder is unexplained. The table for this sample lists about 100,000 clones; approximately 78% of them were counted only once. Together, the top ten hold 0.76% of the sample. Sequencing was carried out using PBMCs. The receptor source for this set is a woman aged 55-70 years in good health and CMV-seronegative.

This clone was seen a handful of times. This chain connects TRBV11-2 to TRBJ1-2; D gene uncertain. The CDR3 extends over 14 amino acids. V shed 4 bases and J shed 8 bases, with 17 bases lying between them. Germline assignment: CDR1 SGHAT and CDR2 FQNNGV. CDR3 DNA sequence: TGTGCCAGCAGCTCGGGAAGCGAGGGCGCCGGCTACACCTTC. The encoded protein is CASSSGSEGAGYTF.

The CDR3 loop is CASSQEWDRENTEAFF. The CDR3, as DNA: TGCGCCAGCAGCCAAGAATGGGACAGGGAGAACACTGAAGCTTTCTTT. The rearrangement uses TRBV4-1 and TRBJ1-1; 9 nucleotides agree with TRBD1. Looked up from germline, CDR1 is MGHRA and CDR2 is YSYEKL. The junction had 3 bases not matched to a gene; V was cut back by 0 bases and J by 1 base. This CDR3 contains 16 residues.